This T cell receptor beta chain appears in the sequencing data of a study of cytomegalovirus exposure and HLA in healthy donors. The donors, nominally healthy at sampling, likely had unrecorded immune exposures. Study observations and caveats: In a later analysis, TCR beta V- and J-gene trimming showed a link to a missense DCLRE1C variant.

As to this clone: What it binds is unknown.

In the PCR, 60 Vbeta and 13 Jbeta primers were used. Generated by immunoSEQ multiplex PCR, the TCRdb table keeps only in-frame clones and is missing some. The sample yields some 130,000 clones, about 74% seen once. The germline V gene encodes CDR1 SNHLY and CDR2 FYNNEI. After removal of 6 bases from V and 7 bases from J, the junction contained 12 bases not matched to a gene. The CDR3 sequence is 16 residues long. The rearrangement links TRBV2 to TRBJ2-3; 11 positions match TRBD2. The TCR sequence derives from a male donor in good health and CMV-seronegative. The sequencing sample was made of PBMCs. CDR3 residues: CASRFSGGLADHTQYF. CDR3 in DNA: TGTGCCAGCAGATTTTCGGGGGGACTAGCGGACCATACGCAGTATTTT.